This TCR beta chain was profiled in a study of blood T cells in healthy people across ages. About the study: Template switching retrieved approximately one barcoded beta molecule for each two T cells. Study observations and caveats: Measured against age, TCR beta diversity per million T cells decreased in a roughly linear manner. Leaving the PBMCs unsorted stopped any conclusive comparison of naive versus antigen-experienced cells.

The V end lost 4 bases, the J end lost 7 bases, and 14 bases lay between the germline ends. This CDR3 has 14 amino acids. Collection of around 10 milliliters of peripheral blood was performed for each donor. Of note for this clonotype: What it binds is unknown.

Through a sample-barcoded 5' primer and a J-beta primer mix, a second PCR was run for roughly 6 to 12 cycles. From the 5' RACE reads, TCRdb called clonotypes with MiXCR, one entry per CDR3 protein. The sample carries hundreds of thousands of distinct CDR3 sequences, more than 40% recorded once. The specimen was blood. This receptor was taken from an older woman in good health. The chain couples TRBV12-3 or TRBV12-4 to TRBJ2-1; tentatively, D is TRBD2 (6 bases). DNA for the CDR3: TGTGCCAGCAGTTCTTACCTAGCGATGAATGAGCAGTTCTTC. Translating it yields CASSSYLAMNEQFF.